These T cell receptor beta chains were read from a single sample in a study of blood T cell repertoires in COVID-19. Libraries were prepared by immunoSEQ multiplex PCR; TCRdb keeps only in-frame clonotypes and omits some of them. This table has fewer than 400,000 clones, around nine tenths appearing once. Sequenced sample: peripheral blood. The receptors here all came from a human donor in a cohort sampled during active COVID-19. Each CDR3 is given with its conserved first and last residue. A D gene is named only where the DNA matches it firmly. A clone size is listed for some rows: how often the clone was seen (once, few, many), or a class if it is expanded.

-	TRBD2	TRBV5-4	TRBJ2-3	CASTPGLAVTDTQYF	TGTGCCAGCACCCCTGGACTAGCGGTCACAGATACGCAGTATTTT
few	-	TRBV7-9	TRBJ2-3	CASSPYSTDTQYF	TGTGCCAGCAGCCCCTACAGCACAGATACGCAGTATTTT
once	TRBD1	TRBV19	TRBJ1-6	CASSAAGQGRSPLHF	TGTGCCAGTAGCGCTGCCGGACAGGGGAGATCACCCCTCCACTTT
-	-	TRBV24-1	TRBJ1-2	CATSENPGYYGYTF	TGTGCCACCAGTGAAAATCCAGGGTACTACGGCTACACCTTC
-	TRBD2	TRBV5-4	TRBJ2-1	CASSSGLVSEQFF	TGTGCCAGCAGCTCCGGACTAGTCAGTGAGCAGTTCTTC
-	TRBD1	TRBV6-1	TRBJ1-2	CASSDQGQGYGYTF	TGTGCCAGCAGTGACCAGGGACAGGGCTATGGCTACACCTTC
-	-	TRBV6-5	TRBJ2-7	CASSLAASTLEQYF	TGTGCCAGCAGCCTAGCAGCTTCTACTTTAGAGCAGTACTTC
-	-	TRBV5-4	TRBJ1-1	CASSLPLNTEAFF	TGTGCCAGCAGCTTGCCCTTGAACACTGAAGCTTTCTTT
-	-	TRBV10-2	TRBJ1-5	CASSLGWNRNQPQHF	TGCGCCAGCAGCCTCGGGTGGAATCGCAATCAGCCCCAGCATTTT
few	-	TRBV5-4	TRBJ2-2	CASSLPRGTGELFF	TGTGCCAGCAGCTTACCAAGGGGCACCGGGGAGCTGTTTTTT
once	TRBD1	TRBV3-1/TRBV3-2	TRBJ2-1	CASSPDRGLVNEQFF	TGTGCCAGCAGCCCGGACAGGGGTTTAGTCAATGAGCAGTTCTTC
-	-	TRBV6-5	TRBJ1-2	CASRLDNNYGYTF	TGTGCCAGCCGGCTTGACAATAACTATGGCTACACCTTC
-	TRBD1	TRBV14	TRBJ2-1	CASSQDPRQGAKGDEQFF	TGTGCCAGCAGCCAAGACCCCCGACAGGGGGCTAAGGGGGATGAGCAGTTCTTC
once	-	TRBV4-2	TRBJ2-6	CASSQGGGSGANVLTF	TGTGCCAGCAGCCAAGGAGGGGGCTCTGGGGCCAACGTCCTGACTTTC
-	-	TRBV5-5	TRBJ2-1	CASSLAWLSYNEQFF	TGTGCCAGCAGCTTGGCTTGGCTTTCCTACAATGAGCAGTTCTTC
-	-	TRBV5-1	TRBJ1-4	CASSLAAEGKLFF	TGCGCCAGCAGCTTGGCGGCGGAGGGGAAACTGTTTTTT
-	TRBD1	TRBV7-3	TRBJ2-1	CASSRDRSSYNEQFF	TGTGCCAGCAGTCGGGACAGAAGCTCCTACAATGAGCAGTTCTTC
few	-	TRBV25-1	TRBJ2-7	CASSEFVTGTYEQYF	TGTGCCAGCAGTGAATTTGTAACAGGGACCTACGAGCAGTACTTC
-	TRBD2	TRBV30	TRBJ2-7	CAWSVSRFERGTARPHYEQYF	TGTGCCTGGAGTGTATCTCGTTTCGAGCGGGGGACGGCTCGACCTCACTACGAGCAGTACTTC
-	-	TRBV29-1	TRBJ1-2	CSVESQGGYGYTF	TGCAGCGTTGAATCACAGGGTGGCTATGGCTACACCTTC
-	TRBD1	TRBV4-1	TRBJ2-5	CASSQPGTGQETQYF	TGCGCCAGCAGCCAACCCGGGACAGGGCAAGAGACCCAGTACTTC
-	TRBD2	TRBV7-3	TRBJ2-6	CASSPKGLAGSQAGANVLTF	TGTGCCAGCAGCCCTAAAGGGCTAGCGGGAAGCCAGGCCGGGGCCAACGTCCTGACTTTC
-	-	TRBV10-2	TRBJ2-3	CASRKGPDTQYF	TGCGCCAGCAGGAAGGGGCCAGATACGCAGTATTTT
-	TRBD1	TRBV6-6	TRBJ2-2	CASSSGQGYGELFF	TGTGCCAGCAGTTCGGGACAGGGGTACGGGGAGCTGTTTTTT
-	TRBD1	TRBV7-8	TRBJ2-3	CASSLTTGSTDTQYF	TGTGCCAGCAGCCTGACGACAGGGAGCACAGATACGCAGTATTTT
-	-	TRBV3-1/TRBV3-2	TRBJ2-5	CARWRQETQYF	TGTGCCCGATGGAGGCAGGAGACCCAGTACTTC
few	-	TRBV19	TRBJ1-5	CASMGGLNQPQHF	TGTGCCAGTATGGGGGGGCTGAATCAGCCCCAGCATTTT
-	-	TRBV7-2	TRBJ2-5	CASSLAFQETQYF	TGTGCCAGCAGCTTAGCCTTCCAAGAGACCCAGTACTTC
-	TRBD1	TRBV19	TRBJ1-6	CASSIQQGYNSPLHF	TGTGCCAGTAGTATTCAACAGGGGTATAATTCACCCCTCCACTTT
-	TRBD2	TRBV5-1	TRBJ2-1	CASSPPPLAGSLSYNEQFF	TGCGCCAGCAGCCCCCCCCCGCTAGCGGGATCTCTGTCCTACAATGAGCAGTTCTTC
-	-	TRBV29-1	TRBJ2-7	CSVGVAESYEQYF	TGCAGCGTTGGGGTAGCGGAATCCTACGAGCAGTACTTC
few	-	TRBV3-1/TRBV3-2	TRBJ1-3	CASSQGHTGNTIYF	TGTGCCAGCAGCCAAGGACATACGGGAAACACCATATATTTT
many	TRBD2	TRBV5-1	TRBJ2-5	CASSLLAGEGEGQETQYF	TGCGCCAGCAGCTTGCTCGCGGGGGAAGGGGAAGGGCAAGAGACCCAGTACTTC
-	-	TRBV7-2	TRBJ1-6	CASSPQVTGYNSPLHF	TGTGCCAGCAGCCCCCAGGTAACGGGGTATAATTCACCCCTCCACTTT
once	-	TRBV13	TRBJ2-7	CASSLGLGAYEQYF	TGTGCCAGCAGCTTAGGACTGGGGGCTTACGAGCAGTACTTC
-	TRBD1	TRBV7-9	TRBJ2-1	CASSPGTGVLNEQFF	TGTGCCAGCAGCCCTGGGACAGGGGTACTAAATGAGCAGTTCTTC
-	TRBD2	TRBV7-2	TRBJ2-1	CASSLAWLAGDPYNEQFF	TGTGCCAGCAGCTTAGCGTGGCTAGCGGGAGACCCCTACAATGAGCAGTTCTTC
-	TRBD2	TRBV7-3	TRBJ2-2	CASSLGLAGVNGELFF	TGTGCCAGCAGCTTAGGACTAGCGGGAGTCAACGGGGAGCTGTTTTTT
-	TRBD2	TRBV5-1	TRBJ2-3	CASSFERGETDTQYF	TGCGCCAGCAGCTTTGAGCGGGGGGAAACAGATACGCAGTATTTT
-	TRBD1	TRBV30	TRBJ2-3	CAWSVAPGQGSDTQYF	TGTGCCTGGAGTGTAGCCCCGGGACAGGGATCGGATACGCAGTATTTT
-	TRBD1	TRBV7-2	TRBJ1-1	CASSSGQGYRTEAFF	TGTGCCAGCTCCTCGGGACAGGGGTATCGCACTGAAGCTTTCTTT
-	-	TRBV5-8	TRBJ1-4	CASSLVPREKLFF	TGTGCCAGCAGCTTGGTCCCGAGAGAAAAACTGTTTTTT
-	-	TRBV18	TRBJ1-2	CASSPPGDYGYTF	TGTGCCAGCTCACCTCCGGGGGACTATGGCTACACCTTC
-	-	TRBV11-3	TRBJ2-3	CASSLGRSTDTQYF	TGTGCCAGCAGCCTAGGTCGGTCCACAGATACGCAGTATTTT
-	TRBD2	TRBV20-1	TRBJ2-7	CSASGGLAEINADEQYF	TGCAGTGCTAGTGGGGGACTAGCGGAGATCAATGCGGACGAGCAGTACTTC
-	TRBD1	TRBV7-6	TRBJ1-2	CASSPGAGQNYGYTF	TGTGCCAGCAGCCCGGGGGCGGGACAGAACTATGGCTACACCTTC
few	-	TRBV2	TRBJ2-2	CASSGLLGELFF	TGTGCCAGCAGCGGACTACTCGGGGAGCTGTTTTTT
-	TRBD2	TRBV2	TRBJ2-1	CASSEYLPSAVAGLLF	TGTGCCAGCAGTGAATACCTCCCTAGCGCGGTAGCGGGGCTCCTCTTC
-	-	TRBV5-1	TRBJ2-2	CASTIADNTGELFF	TGCGCCAGCACTATAGCAGACAACACCGGGGAGCTGTTTTTT
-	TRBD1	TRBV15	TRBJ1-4	CATSRETGVEKLFF	TGTGCCACCAGCAGAGAGACAGGGGTTGAAAAACTGTTTTTT
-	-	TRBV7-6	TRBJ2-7	CASSLASRGSYEQYF	TGTGCCAGCAGCTTAGCAAGTAGGGGGTCCTACGAGCAGTACTTC